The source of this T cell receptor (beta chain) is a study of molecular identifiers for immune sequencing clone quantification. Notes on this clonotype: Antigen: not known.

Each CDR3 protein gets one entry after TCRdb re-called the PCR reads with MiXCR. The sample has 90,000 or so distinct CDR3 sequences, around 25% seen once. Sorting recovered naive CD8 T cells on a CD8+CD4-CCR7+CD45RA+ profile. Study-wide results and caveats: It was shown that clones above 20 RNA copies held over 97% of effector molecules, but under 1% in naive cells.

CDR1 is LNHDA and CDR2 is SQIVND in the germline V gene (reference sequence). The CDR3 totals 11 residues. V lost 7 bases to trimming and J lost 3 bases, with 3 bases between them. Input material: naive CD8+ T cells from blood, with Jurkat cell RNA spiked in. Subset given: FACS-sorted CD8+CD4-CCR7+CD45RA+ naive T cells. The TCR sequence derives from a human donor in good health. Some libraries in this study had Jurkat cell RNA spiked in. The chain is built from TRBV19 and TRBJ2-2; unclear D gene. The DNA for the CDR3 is TGTGCCAGTACAGACACCGGGGAGCTGTTTTTT. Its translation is CASTDTGELFF.